The 17 T cell receptor beta chains below come from one sample, sequenced in a study of T-cell memory formation after mild COVID-19. Each CDR3 protein gets one entry after TCRdb re-called the 5' RACE reads with MiXCR. This table holds around 340,000 distinct CDR3 sequences, around an eighth found once. Sequencing was done on a sample of PBMCs or a T cell subset sorted from them (not recorded which). These receptors originate from a man between 18 and 35 years old who had mild COVID-19 (a few samples of this study predate the infection). Cell type and time point are not known.

About this clonotype itself: A much larger clone lies a single base off, so this may be a read error. The V and J genes are TRBV20-1 and TRBJ2-2; D possibly corresponds to TRBD2 (6 bases). This CDR3 has 15 amino acids. CDR1 is DFQATT, CDR2 SNEGSKA, per germline (reference sequence). The CDR3 reads CSARVHGGGTGELIF. The DNA for the CDR3 is TGCAGTGCTAGAGTCCACGGGGGAGGCACCGGGGAGCTGATTTTT.

This clonotype was observed at least ten times. The chain couples TRBV7-3 to TRBJ2-1; 9 nucleotides line up with TRBD1. Germline loops: CDR1 SGHTA, CDR2 FQGTGA. This CDR3 comprises 15 residues. V dropped 4 bases and J dropped 4; count of bases not matched to a gene: 5. CDR3 residues: CASSSDRGSYNEQFF. CDR3 coding DNA: TGTGCCAGCAGCTCTGACAGGGGGTCGTACAATGAGCAGTTCTTC.

This clonotype was seen a few times. V usage is TRBV2 and J usage is TRBJ1-3; D is perhaps TRBD1 (6 bases). The V gene's germline CDR1 is SNHLY and CDR2 FYNNEI. V lost 2 bases and J lost 0, with 17 bases in between. This CDR3 is 18 amino acids long. This chain's CDR3 is CASSEIQTRGFSGNTIYF. The CDR3 DNA follows: TGTGCCAGCAGTGAAATACAAACGAGGGGGTTCTCTGGAAACACCATATATTTT.

The chain carries TRBV6-2 or TRBV6-3 and TRBJ1-2; D might be TRBD1 (5 bases). Germline V gene data show CDR1 as MNHEY and CDR2 as SVGEGT. There are 13 residues in the CDR3. V dropped 8 bases and J dropped 4 bases, with 14 bases sitting between them. CDR3 coding DNA: TGTGCCAGCCACGGTGTGAGGGGCTATGGCTACACCTTC. The encoded protein is CASHGVRGYGYTF.

This sequence joins TRBV12-3 or TRBV12-4 and TRBJ1-5; perhaps TRBD1 as D (6 bases). Trimming left V 1 base short and J 0 bases short, with 10 bases between. The CDR3 runs 16 residues. CDR3 region: CASSLGGRYSNQPQHF. In nucleotides, the CDR3 is TGTGCCAGCAGTTTAGGGGGGCGGTATAGCAATCAGCCCCAGCATTTT.

V is TRBV18 and J is TRBJ2-1; D gene unclear. CDR1 and CDR2 from the germline V gene are KGHSH and LQKENI. The CDR3 totals 13 residues. Trimming removed 6 bases at V and 5 bases at J, with 11 bases between. The CDR3 spells CASSTGSNNEQFF. The CDR3, as DNA: TGTGCCAGCTCTACTGGGTCTAACAATGAGCAGTTCTTC.

The V call is TRBV12-3 or TRBV12-4, the J call TRBJ1-2, with unresolved D. The CDR3 totals 12 residues. V lost 6 bases, J lost 13 bases, and 18 bases lay in between. Here the CDR3 DNA reads TGTGCCAGCAGAATGGGCGGAGCCAACTTCACCTTC. This sequence encodes CASRMGGANFTF.

In this sample, this clonotype turned up a few times. J is TRBJ2-7 and V is TRBV6-5; 8 nucleotides agree with TRBD1. The CDR3 is 14 residues long. Germline V gene sequence: CDR1 MNHEY, CDR2 SVGAGI. J was trimmed by 2 bases and V by 7 bases; bases with no gene match: 7. In DNA form, the CDR3 reads TGTGCCAGCAAAGAAGGACAGGGAGCCTACGAGCAGTACGTC. It encodes CASKEGQGAYEQYV.

The chain has TRBV14 and TRBJ2-5, with D possibly matching TRBD2 (6 bases). This CDR3 has 16 amino acids. V was clipped by 3 bases and J by 3 bases, with 17 bases between them. Germline V gene lookup returns CDR1 SGHDN and CDR2 FVKESK. The CDR3 sequence: CASSQLTGLGEETQYF. The DNA for the CDR3 is TGTGCCAGCAGCCAGCTAACGGGACTCGGCGAAGAGACCCAGTACTTC.

The V and J genes are TRBV20-1 and TRBJ2-5; weak D call: TRBD2 (7 bases). The V and J ends lost 0 bases and 4 bases respectively, with 18 bases between them. CDR1 is DFQATT, CDR2 SNEGSKA, per germline (reference sequence). The CDR3 loop spans 16 amino acids. The CDR3 protein is CSARDRRRGAGETQYF. The CDR3 DNA reads as TGCAGTGCTAGAGATCGTCGTCGGGGGGCTGGAGAGACCCAGTACTTC.

This clonotype was counted between two and nine times. The chain recombines TRBV6-1 with TRBJ1-2; 7 bases agree with TRBD1. The V gene's germline CDR1 is MNHNS and CDR2 SASEGT. Losses at the gene ends were 1 base for V and 6 bases for J; bases not matched to a gene: 5. The CDR3 has 14 residues. The CDR3 sequence: CASSEGDRVHGYTF. DNA for the CDR3: TGTGCCAGCAGTGAAGGCGACAGGGTGCATGGCTACACCTTC.

The genes are TRBV7-2 and TRBJ2-1; 8 positions agree with TRBD2. Germline V gene lookup returns CDR1 SGHTA and CDR2 FQGNSA. There are 15 residues in the CDR3. The J segment lost 4 bases and the V segment lost 1 base, leaving 3 bases of the junction unmatched. This CDR3 reads CASSLDGGVYNEQFF. CDR3 nucleotide sequence: TGTGCCAGCAGCTTAGACGGGGGGGTATACAATGAGCAGTTCTTC.

Only a few counts were recorded for this clonotype. The chain links TRBV3-1 to TRBJ1-5; no reliable D call. The CDR3 runs to 13 residues. Germline-derived CDR1 and CDR2 are LGHDT and YNNKEL (reference sequence). Between the trimmed V and J ends, which lost 0 bases and 6 bases, there was a span of 6 bases. The CDR3 DNA follows: TGTGCCAGCAGCCAAGAACACAGTCAGCCCCAGCATTTT. Its protein is CASSQEHSQPQHF.

The table lists this clonotype with many counts. J is TRBJ2-3 and V is TRBV5-1, with TRBD2 matching over 13 bases. This CDR3 comprises 16 residues. The V gene's germline CDR1 is SGHRS and CDR2 YFSETQ. V lost 1 base to trimming and J lost 8 bases; unmatched junction nucleotides: 7. CDR3 sequence reads: CASSLYTSGGAITQYF. CDR3 in DNA: TGCGCCAGCAGCTTGTATACTAGCGGGGGGGCAATTACGCAGTATTTT.

This clonotype was observed a handful of times. In nucleotides, the CDR3 is TGTGCCAGCAGTCTCCTGGTAGCGGGGGGTTTCAGTTCCATCTACGAGCAGTACTTC. Protein sequence: CASSLLVAGGFSSIYEQYF. This rearrangement joins TRBV12-3 or TRBV12-4 to TRBJ2-7, with TRBD2 matching 10 bases. The length of the CDR3 is 19 residues. V was pared by 5 bases and J by 3 bases, with 19 bases of the junction left unmatched.

The chain is built from TRBV4-2 and TRBJ2-1, with TRBD2 identical over 12 bases. The V gene's germline CDR1 is LGHNA and CDR2 YNFKEQ. V was pared by 0 bases and J by 4 bases, with 4 bases of the junction left unmatched. This CDR3 contains 17 residues. CDR3 in amino acids: CASSQDLAGGLYNEQFF. The DNA for the CDR3 is TGTGCCAGCAGCCAAGACCTAGCGGGGGGGTTGTACAATGAGCAGTTCTTC.

The chain has TRBV29-1 and TRBJ1-1; unclear D gene. V lost 3 bases to trimming and J lost 7 bases, with 6 bases between them. CDR3 length equals 10 residues. Per the germline V gene, CDR1 is SQVTM and CDR2 is ANQGSEA. The CDR3 is CSVDFSEAFF. CDR3 sequence (DNA): TGCAGCGTTGACTTCAGTGAAGCTTTCTTT.